Each of the 21 T cell receptor beta chains below was sequenced from the same sample in a study of CD8+ T cells in alopecia areata. RNA was isolated and reverse transcribed to cDNA, the sequencing template. The protocol was immunoSEQ multiplex PCR, while the TCRdb copy is restricted to in-frame clones and leaves out a portion. The table includes 35,000 to 45,000 clones, over 85% detected once. Treatment indicated: oral pan-JAK inhibitor, 5-10 mg twice daily. The sample consisted of CD8+ T cells sorted from blood, taken at week 24, from a patient treated with tofacitinib. The receptors were gathered from a human donor with alopecia areata.

The gene calls are TRBV30 and TRBJ2-7, with 9 bases identical to TRBD1. Germline values: CDR1 GTSNPN, CDR2 SVGIG (reference sequence). With 2 bases clipped from V and 3 bases from J, the junction kept 8 bases outside the gene matches. This CDR3 is 15 amino acids long. In DNA, the CDR3 is TGTGCCTGGAGTACGGGGACAGGGCTACTCTACGAGCAGTACTTC. Protein sequence: CAWSTGTGLLYEQYF.

The chain employs TRBV5-4 and TRBJ2-5; D remains unclear. The V end lost 4 bases, the J end lost 7 bases, and 14 bases lay between the germline ends. The CDR3 sequence is 13 residues long. The germline V gene encodes CDR1 SGHNT and CDR2 YYREEE (reference sequence). CDR3 in amino acids: CASSPGDPGTQYF. DNA of the CDR3: TGTGCCAGCAGCCCCGGTGATCCTGGGACCCAGTACTTC.

The J gene is TRBJ2-1, the V gene TRBV15, with D possibly matching TRBD2 (5 bases). Looked up from germline, CDR1 is LNHNV and CDR2 is YYDKDF (reference sequence). The CDR3 covers 14 residues. The V end lost 5 bases, the J end lost 0 bases, and 8 bases lay between the germline ends. The CDR3 protein is CATSGESSYNEQFF. The CDR3 coding sequence is TGTGCCACCAGCGGGGAGAGCTCCTACAATGAGCAGTTCTTC.

This rearrangement joins TRBV14 to TRBJ2-1; D is unresolved. V was cut by 1 base and J by 7 bases, with 5 bases left in between. Germline CDR1 is SGHDN and CDR2 is FVKESK. The CDR3 is 12 residues long. CDR3 amino acids: CASSQGGNEQFF. The CDR3 nucleotides are TGTGCCAGCAGCCAAGGAGGAAATGAGCAGTTCTTC. The full variable domain, completed using reference TRBV14 and TRBJ2-1, is EAGVTQFPSHSVIEKGQTVTLRCDPISGHDNLYWYRRVMGKEIKFLLHFVKESKQDESGMPNNRFLAERTGGTYSTLKVQPAELEDSGVYFCASSQGGNEQFFGPGTRLTVL.

This clone appeared once. V gene TRBV6-6 combines with J gene TRBJ2-7; D is possibly TRBD2 (5 bases). Germline V gene sequence: CDR1 MNHNY, CDR2 SVGAGI (reference sequence). V shed 2 bases and J shed 0 bases, with 11 bases lying between them. The CDR3 consists of 15 residues. CDR3 amino acids: CASSYATGSSYEQYF. CDR3 DNA sequence: TGTGCCAGCAGTTACGCGACGGGAAGCTCCTACGAGCAGTACTTC.

The CDR3 nucleotides read TGTGCCAGCAGCTTAGGATCCACCCCGGCGCGTGACGAGCAGTACTTC. Translation gives CASSLGSTPARDEQYF. The chain joins TRBV11-2 to TRBJ2-7; D gene ambiguous. The CDR3 is 16 residues long. Deletions cut 1 base from V and 5 bases from J, with 18 bases between. Germline CDR1 SGHAT, CDR2 FQNNGV.

The chain uses TRBV4-3 and TRBJ2-1; tentative D call: TRBD2 (6 bases). This CDR3 is 15 amino acids long. Germline V gives CDR1 LGHNA, CDR2 YSLEER. Trimming shortened V by 4 bases and J by 6 bases, and 16 bases separated the two germline ends. CDR3 nucleotides: TGCGCCAGCAGCCTCTACATTGGGAGGTTCAATGAGCAGTTCTTC. It codes for CASSLYIGRFNEQFF.

In its sample, this clone was seen once. The chain links TRBV6-7 to TRBJ2-5, with D possibly matching TRBD2 (7 bases). TRBV6-7 is reported as an ORF; its role is uncertain. The CDR3 extends over 16 amino acids. Deletions cut 6 bases from V and 2 bases from J, with 19 bases between. The CDR3 bases are TGTGCCAGCAGGTGGCCCCGGCGGGGGCATCAAGAGACCCAGTACTTC. As protein: CASRWPRRGHQETQYF.

The chain joins TRBV7-9 to TRBJ2-1; TRBD2 matches at 7 bases. Germline trimming cut 1 base from V and 5 bases from J; bases unmatched to any gene: 2. There are 14 residues in the CDR3. CDR1 and CDR2 (germline): SEHNR, FQNEAQ (reference sequence). CDR3 region: CASSLGGGNNEQFF. DNA for the CDR3: TGTGCCAGCAGCTTAGGGGGAGGGAACAATGAGCAGTTCTTC.

This clone was recorded only once. DNA of the CDR3: TGTGCCAGCAGTTACTCCCAAGCAGATACGCAGTATTTT. Protein sequence: CASSYSQADTQYF. The chain employs TRBV6-5 and TRBJ2-3; D ambiguous. The CDR3 is 13 amino acids. CDR1 is MNHEY, CDR2 SVGAGI, per germline. Trimming removed 0 bases at V and 4 bases at J, with 5 bases between.

The V call is TRBV6-6, the J call TRBJ2-1; unclear D gene. Trimming cost V 5 bases and J 4 bases, with 12 bases left between them. This CDR3 has 14 residues. In germline, CDR1 is MNHNY, CDR2 SVGAGI (reference sequence). CDR3 loop: CASSPGRFYNEQFF. The CDR3 region has the DNA TGTGCCAGCAGTCCCGGCCGATTTTACAATGAGCAGTTCTTC.

This clone was seen a single time. J is TRBJ2-1 and V is TRBV28, with unresolved D. V was shortened by 3 bases and J by 3 bases, with 9 bases between the two germline ends. The CDR3 totals 14 residues. CDR1 and CDR2 (germline): MDHEN, SYDVKM. In DNA, the CDR3 is TGTGCCAGCAGTTTTAGCCTTCTCTACAATGAGCAGTTCTTC. It is translated as CASSFSLLYNEQFF.

CDR3 sequence reads: CASSNRDQTGVEQYF. The CDR3 coding sequence is TGTGCCAGCAGCAACCGGGACCAGACAGGGGTCGAGCAGTACTTC. V gene TRBV27 combines with J gene TRBJ2-7; 8 bases are shared with TRBD1. Germline V gene data show CDR1 as MNHEY and CDR2 as SMNVEV (reference sequence). The length of the CDR3 is 15 residues. Losses at the gene ends were 6 bases for V and 6 bases for J; bases not matched to a gene: 13.

This chain uses TRBV5-6 with TRBJ1-6, with a possible D match to TRBD1 (5 bases). The CDR3 contains 15 residues. The germline CDR1 and CDR2 sequences are SGHDT and YYEEEE. The V end was cut by 3 bases, the J end by 6 bases, with 13 bases between. CDR3 nucleotides: TGTGCCAGCAGCTACGGGACCGTACCTAATTCACCCCTCCACTTT. Amino acids: CASSYGTVPNSPLHF.

The V and J genes are TRBV27 and TRBJ2-7, with D possibly being TRBD1 (5 bases). The germline V gene encodes CDR1 MNHEY and CDR2 SMNVEV (reference sequence). The V and J ends lost 5 bases and 3 bases respectively, with 14 bases between them. The CDR3 is made up of 14 amino acids. The CDR3 DNA sequence: TGTGCCAGCAGTATCAGGGAAAAGGACTACGAGCAGTACTTC. Translation: CASSIREKDYEQYF.

The table lists this clone with a count of one. V is TRBV6-1 and J is TRBJ2-7, with a possible D match to TRBD1 (5 bases). V was pared by 7 bases and J by 10 bases, with 23 bases between. This CDR3 spans 14 amino acids. Germline lookup yields CDR1 MNHNS and CDR2 SASEGT. The CDR3 loop reads CASMTDNLTRGQYF. The CDR3 DNA reads as TGTGCCAGCATGACAGACAACCTAACCAGAGGCCAGTACTTC.

The chain employs TRBV4-1 and TRBJ2-5, with 7 bases matching TRBD2. Unmatched junction bases numbered 1, after V lost 0 bases and J lost 3 bases. CDR1 is MGHRA and CDR2 is YSYEKL in the germline V gene. There are 14 residues in the CDR3. The CDR3 region has the DNA TGCGCCAGCAGCCAAGAAGGACTAGAAGAGACCCAGTACTTC. It translates to CASSQEGLEETQYF.

V usage is TRBV28 and J usage is TRBJ2-3; TRBD2 matches at 13 bases. Germline V gives CDR1 MDHEN, CDR2 SYDVKM. The CDR3 extends over 17 amino acids. J gave up 0 bases and V 4 bases, and 4 bases lay outside the gene matches. CDR3 sequence reads: CASSSTSGGPSTDTQYF. In DNA form, the CDR3 reads TGTGCCAGCAGTTCGACTAGCGGGGGGCCTAGCACAGATACGCAGTATTTT. Full variable domain (rest looked up from reference TRBV28 and TRBJ2-3): DVKVTQSSRYLVKRTGEKVFLECVQDMDHENMFWYRQDPGLGLRLIYFSYDVKMKEKGDIPEGYSVSREKKERFSLILESASTNQTSMYLCASSSTSGGPSTDTQYFGPGTRLTVL.

V is TRBV7-6 and J is TRBJ2-3, with D tentatively TRBD1 (6 bases). This CDR3 region has 15 residues. Germline V gene lookup returns CDR1 SGHVS and CDR2 FNYEAQ. Trimming took 1 base from V and 5 from J, leaving 13 bases between them. The CDR3 is CASSLVGATQDTQYF. The CDR3 nucleotides read TGTGCCAGCAGCTTAGTGGGGGCCACACAAGATACGCAGTATTTT.

The rearrangement joins TRBV5-6 to TRBJ2-1; possible D gene TRBD2, 5 bases. Germline loops: CDR1 SGHDT, CDR2 YYEEEE. The V and J ends lost 1 base and 3 bases respectively, with 11 bases between them. The CDR3 loop spans 15 amino acids. The DNA for the CDR3 is TGTGCCAGCAGCTTGATAAGGGCGGGCTACAATGAGCAGTTCTTC. Translated, it gives CASSLIRAGYNEQFF. Full variable domain (remainder filled in from reference TRBV5-6 and TRBJ2-1): DAGVTQSPTHLIKTRGQQVTLRCSPKSGHDTVSWYQQALGQGPQFIFQYYEEEERQRGNFPDRFSGHQFPNYSSELNVNALLLGDSALYLCASSLIRAGYNEQFFGPGTRLTVL.

The chain combines TRBV6-5 with TRBJ1-1; D gene ambiguous. V lost 6 bases and J 6 bases, leaving 17 bases between the germline ends. This CDR3 is built from 14 residues. Germline CDR1 is MNHEY and CDR2 is SVGAGI. CDR3 nucleotide sequence: TGTGCCAGCAGACCTACTAAGGCAGCCTCTGAAGCTTTCTTT. This encodes CASRPTKAASEAFF.